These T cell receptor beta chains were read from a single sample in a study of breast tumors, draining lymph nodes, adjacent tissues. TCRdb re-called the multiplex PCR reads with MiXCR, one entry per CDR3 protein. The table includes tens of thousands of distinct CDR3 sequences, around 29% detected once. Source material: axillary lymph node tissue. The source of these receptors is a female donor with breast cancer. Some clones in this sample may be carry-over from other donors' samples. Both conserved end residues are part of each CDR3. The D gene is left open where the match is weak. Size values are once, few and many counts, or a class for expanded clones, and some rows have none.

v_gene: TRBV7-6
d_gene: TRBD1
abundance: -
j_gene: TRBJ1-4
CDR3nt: TGTGCCAGCAGTTCCATTACCGGGACAGAGTCCTTAAATGGCGGAAAACTGTTTTTT
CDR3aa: CASSSITGTESLNGGKLFF

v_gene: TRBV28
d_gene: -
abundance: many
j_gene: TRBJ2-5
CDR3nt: TGTGCCAGCAGACGTCGGGACGCAGAGACCCAGTACTTC
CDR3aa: CASRRRDAETQYF

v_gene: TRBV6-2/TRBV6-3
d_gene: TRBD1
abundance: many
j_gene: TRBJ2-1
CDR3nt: TGTGCCAGCAGTAAGGGGGCGCCCGAGCAGTTCTTC
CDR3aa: CASSKGAPEQFF

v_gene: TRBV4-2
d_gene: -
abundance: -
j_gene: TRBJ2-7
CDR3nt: TGTGCCAGCAGCCCCCGAACGTCCTCAGGGAGCTCCTACGAGCAGTACTTC
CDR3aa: CASSPRTSSGSSYEQYF

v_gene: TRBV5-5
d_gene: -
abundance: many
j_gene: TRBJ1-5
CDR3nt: TGTGCCAGCAGCCCGGGGCAGGGCCGCATGCCCCAGCATTTT
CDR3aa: CASSPGQGRMPQHF

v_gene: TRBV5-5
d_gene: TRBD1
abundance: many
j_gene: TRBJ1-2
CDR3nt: TGTGCCAGCAGCATACAGGGGGCGGATGGCTACACCTTC
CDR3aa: CASSIQGADGYTF

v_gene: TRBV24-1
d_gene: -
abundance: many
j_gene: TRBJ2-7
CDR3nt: TGTGCCACCAGTGATTCACGACAGGGAGGTGTGTACGAGCAGTACTTC
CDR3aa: CATSDSRQGGVYEQYF

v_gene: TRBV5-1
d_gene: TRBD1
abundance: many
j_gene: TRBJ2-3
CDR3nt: TGCGCCAGCAGCGTGGCCGGGACAGGGAGCCTTGCTATTCCCACAGATACGCAGTATTTT
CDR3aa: CASSVAGTGSLAIPTDTQYF

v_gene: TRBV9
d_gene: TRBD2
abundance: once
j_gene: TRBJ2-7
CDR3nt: TGTGCCAGCAGCCCCCCCAAAGGCGGGAGGGCCGGATGCAACGAGCAGTACTTC
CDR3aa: CASSPPKGGRAGCNEQYF

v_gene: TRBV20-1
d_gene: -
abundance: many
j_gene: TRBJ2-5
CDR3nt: TGCAGTGCTCAAGCAGGAATCCAAGAGACCCAGTACTTC
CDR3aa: CSAQAGIQETQYF

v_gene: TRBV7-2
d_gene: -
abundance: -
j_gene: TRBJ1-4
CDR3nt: TGTGCCAGCAGTTGGGGCGGGAGGGAAAAACTGTTTTTT
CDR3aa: CASSWGGREKLFF

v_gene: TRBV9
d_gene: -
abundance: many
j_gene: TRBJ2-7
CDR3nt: TGTGCCAGCAGCGTTACGGGGCCTCCGGAGGAGCAGTACTTC
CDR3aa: CASSVTGPPEEQYF

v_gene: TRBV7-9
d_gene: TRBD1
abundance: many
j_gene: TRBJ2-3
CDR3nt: TGTGCCAGCAGCAGCGGACAGGGGGCAGGTGATACGCAGTATTTT
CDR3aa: CASSSGQGAGDTQYF

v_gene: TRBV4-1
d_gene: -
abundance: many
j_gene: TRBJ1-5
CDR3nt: TGCGCCAGCAGCCCATCCGGGACCAATCAGCCCCAGCATTTT
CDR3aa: CASSPSGTNQPQHF

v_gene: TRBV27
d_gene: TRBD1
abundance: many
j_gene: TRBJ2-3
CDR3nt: TGTGCCAGCAGTCCCACAGGGGGAGATACGCAGTATTTT
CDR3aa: CASSPTGGDTQYF

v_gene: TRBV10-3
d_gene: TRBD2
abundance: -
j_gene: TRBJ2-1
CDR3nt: TGTGCCATCAGTGCGGTGGGAGGGCCGGTCAATGAGCAGTTCTTC
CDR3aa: CAISAVGGPVNEQFF

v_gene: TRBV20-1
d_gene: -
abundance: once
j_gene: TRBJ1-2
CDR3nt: TGCAGTGCTAGAGATCTAGGTTCCCGCGGGGGCTATGGCTACACCTTC
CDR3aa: CSARDLGSRGGYGYTF

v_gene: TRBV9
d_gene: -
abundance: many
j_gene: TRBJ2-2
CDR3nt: TGTGCCAGCAGCGTAGGGAGGCTTCGGACCGGGGAGCTGTTTTTT
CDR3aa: CASSVGRLRTGELFF

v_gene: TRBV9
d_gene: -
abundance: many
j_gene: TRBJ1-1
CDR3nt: TGTGCCAGCAGCGTAGCCCAGGGGACTGAAGCTTTCTTT
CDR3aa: CASSVAQGTEAFF

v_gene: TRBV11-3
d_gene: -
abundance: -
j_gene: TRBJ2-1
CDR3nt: TGTGCCAGCAGCTCGGGGGACAGAAGCTACAATGAGCAGCTCTTC
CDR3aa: CASSSGDRSYNEQLF

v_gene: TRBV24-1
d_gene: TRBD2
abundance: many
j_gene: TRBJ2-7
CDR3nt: TGTGCCACCAGTGACCAAGGACTAGCGGGAACCTACGAGCAGTACTTC
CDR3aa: CATSDQGLAGTYEQYF

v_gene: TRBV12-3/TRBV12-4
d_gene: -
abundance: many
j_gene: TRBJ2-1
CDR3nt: TGTGCCAGCAGTTTGAAGGCGAGCTCCTACAATGAGCAGTTCTTC
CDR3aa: CASSLKASSYNEQFF

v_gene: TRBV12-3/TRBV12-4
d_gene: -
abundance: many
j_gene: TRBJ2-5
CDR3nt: TGTGCCAGCAGTTTTGGGCCTAAAGAGACCCAGTACTTC
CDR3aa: CASSFGPKETQYF